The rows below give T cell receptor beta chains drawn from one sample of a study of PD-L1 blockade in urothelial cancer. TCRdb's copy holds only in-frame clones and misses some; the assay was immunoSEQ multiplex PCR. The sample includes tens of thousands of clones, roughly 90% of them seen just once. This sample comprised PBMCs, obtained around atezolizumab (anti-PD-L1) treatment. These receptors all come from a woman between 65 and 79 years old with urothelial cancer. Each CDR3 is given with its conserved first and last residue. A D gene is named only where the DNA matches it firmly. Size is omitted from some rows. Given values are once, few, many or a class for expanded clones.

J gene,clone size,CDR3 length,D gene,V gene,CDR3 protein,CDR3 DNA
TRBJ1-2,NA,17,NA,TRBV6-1,CASSEALLGARSYGYTF,TGTGCCAGCAGTGAAGCGCTTCTGGGGGCCCGTTCCTATGGCTACACCTTC
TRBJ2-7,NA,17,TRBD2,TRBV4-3,CASSQDVSSGGPDEQYF,TGCGCCAGCAGCCAAGATGTGTCTAGCGGGGGGCCCGACGAGCAGTACTTC
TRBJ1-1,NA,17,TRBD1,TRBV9,CASSVGPIRQGNTEAFF,TGTGCCAGCAGCGTAGGGCCCATTCGACAGGGGAACACTGAAGCTTTCTTT
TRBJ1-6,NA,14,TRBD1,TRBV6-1,CASSGGQENSPLHF,TGTGCCAGCAGCGGTGGACAGGAAAATTCACCCCTCCACTTT
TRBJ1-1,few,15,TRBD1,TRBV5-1,CASSFDGQGDAEAFF,TGCGCCAGCAGCTTCGATGGACAGGGGGACGCTGAAGCTTTCTTT
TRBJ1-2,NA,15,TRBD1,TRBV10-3,CAISEGQGANYGYTF,TGTGCCATCAGTGAAGGACAGGGCGCCAACTATGGCTACACCTTC
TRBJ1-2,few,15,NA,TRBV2,CASSEFLRQAGGYTF,TGTGCCAGCAGTGAATTTTTGAGACAGGCTGGTGGCTACACCTTC
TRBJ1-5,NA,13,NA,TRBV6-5,CASSYRGNQPQHF,TGTGCCAGCAGTTACAGGGGTAACCAGCCCCAGCATTTT
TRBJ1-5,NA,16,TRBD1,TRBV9,CASSEGQGLDNQPQHF,TGTGCCAGCAGCGAAGGACAGGGTCTTGACAATCAGCCCCAGCATTTT
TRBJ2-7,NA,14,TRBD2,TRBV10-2,CAGGRAGGRDEQYF,TGCGCCGGGGGGAGGGCGGGAGGTAGAGACGAGCAGTACTTC
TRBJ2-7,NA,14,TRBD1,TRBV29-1,CSVSRAGTGNEQYF,TGCAGCGTTTCCCGTGCCGGGACAGGGAACGAGCAGTACTTC
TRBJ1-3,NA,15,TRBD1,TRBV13,CASSIDRGGGNTIYF,TGTGCCAGCAGCATCGACAGGGGGGGCGGCAACACCATATATTTT
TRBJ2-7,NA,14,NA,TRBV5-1,CASSLQTGSYEQYF,TGCGCCAGCAGCTTGCAGACAGGCTCCTACGAGCAGTACTTC
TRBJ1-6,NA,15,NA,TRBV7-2,CASSLAGPPNSPLHF,TGTGCCAGCAGCTTAGCGGGCCCCCCAAATTCACCCCTCCACTTT
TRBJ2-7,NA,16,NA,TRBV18,CASSATRQVVTYEQYF,TGTGCCAGCTCCGCCACAAGGCAGGTTGTCACCTACGAGCAGTACTTC
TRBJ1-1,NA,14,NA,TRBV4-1,CASSQSRVNTEAFF,TGCGCCAGCAGCCAGTCCCGGGTTAACACTGAAGCTTTCTTT
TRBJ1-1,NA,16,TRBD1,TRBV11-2,CASSSPAQGVGTEAFF,TGTGCCAGCAGCTCGCCGGCTCAGGGGGTGGGCACTGAAGCTTTCTTT
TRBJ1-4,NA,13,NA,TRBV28,CASSGGANEKLFF,TGTGCCAGCAGCGGGGGGGCAAATGAAAAACTGTTTTTT
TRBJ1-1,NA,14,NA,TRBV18,CASSPNQGTTEAFF,TGTGCCAGCTCACCAAATCAGGGGACCACTGAAGCTTTCTTT
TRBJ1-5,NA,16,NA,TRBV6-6,CASSYSGRLRGQPQHF,TGTGCCAGCAGTTACTCCGGGCGGTTACGGGGACAGCCCCAGCATTTT
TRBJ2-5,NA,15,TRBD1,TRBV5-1,CASSLGQGAGETQYF,TGCGCCAGCAGCTTGGGACAGGGGGCCGGGGAGACCCAGTACTTC
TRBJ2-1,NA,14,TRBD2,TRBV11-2,CASSWTSGANEQFF,TGTGCCAGCAGCTGGACTAGCGGTGCCAATGAGCAGTTCTTC
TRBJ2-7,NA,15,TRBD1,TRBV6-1,CASSEGTGGGYEQYF,TGTGCCAGCAGTGAAGGGACAGGGGGGGGCTACGAGCAGTACTTC
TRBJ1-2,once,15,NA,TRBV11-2,CASSLAPSTNYGYTF,TGTGCCAGCAGCTTAGCGCCCTCTACTAACTATGGCTACACCTTC
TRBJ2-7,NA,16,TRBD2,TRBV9,CASSVSYASGIYEQYF,TGTGCCAGCAGCGTATCGTATGCTAGCGGGATCTACGAGCAGTACTTC
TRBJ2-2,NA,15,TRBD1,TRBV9,CASSTGVENTGELFF,TGTGCCAGCAGCACAGGGGTGGAGAACACCGGGGAGCTGTTTTTT
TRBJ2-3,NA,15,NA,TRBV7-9,CASSLGDLPTDTQYF,TGTGCCAGCAGCCTAGGGGACTTACCCACAGATACGCAGTATTTT
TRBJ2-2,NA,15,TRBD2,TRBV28,CASWGLAGTTGELFF,TGTGCCAGCTGGGGGCTAGCGGGAACCACCGGGGAGCTGTTTTTT